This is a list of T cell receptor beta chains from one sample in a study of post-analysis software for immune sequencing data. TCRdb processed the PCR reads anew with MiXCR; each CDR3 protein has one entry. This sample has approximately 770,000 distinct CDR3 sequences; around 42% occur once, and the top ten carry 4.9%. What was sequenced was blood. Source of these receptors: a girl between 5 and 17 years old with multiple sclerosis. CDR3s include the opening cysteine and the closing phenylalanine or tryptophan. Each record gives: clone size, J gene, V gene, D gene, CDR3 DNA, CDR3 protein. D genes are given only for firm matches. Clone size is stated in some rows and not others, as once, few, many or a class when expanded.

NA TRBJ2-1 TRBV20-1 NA TGCAGTGCCGCGGGACTGGGCTACAATGAGCAGTTCTTC CSAAGLGYNEQFF
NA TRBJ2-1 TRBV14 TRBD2 TGTGCCAGCAGCCAAAAAGCGGGAGGGCCCTCCTACAATGAGCAGTTCTTC CASSQKAGGPSYNEQFF
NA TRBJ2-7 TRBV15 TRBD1 TGTGCCACCAGCAGTATTCTCGGGACAGAATGGTACGAGCAGTACTTC CATSSILGTEWYEQYF
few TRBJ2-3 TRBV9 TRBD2 TGTGCCAGCAGCCTCCGTGCGCGGGAGACCGGGATAGATACGCAGTATTTT CASSLRARETGIDTQYF
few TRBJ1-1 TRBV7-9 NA TGTGCCAGCAGCTCCCTCGGGGGCACTGAAGCTTTCTTT CASSSLGGTEAFF
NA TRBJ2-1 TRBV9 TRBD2 TGTGCCAGCAGCGTTGGACTAGCGGGACCCTACAATGAGCAGTTCTTC CASSVGLAGPYNEQFF
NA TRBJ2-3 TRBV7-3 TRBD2 TGTGCCAGCAGCCCCCAAACTAGCGGGAACACAGATACGCAGTATTTT CASSPQTSGNTDTQYF
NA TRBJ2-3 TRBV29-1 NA TGCAGCGTTGAATTTGTGAGTCCTAGCACAGATACGCAGTATTTT CSVEFVSPSTDTQYF
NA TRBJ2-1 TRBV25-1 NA TGTGCCAGCAGTGAATTTAACTCCATGAAGGACAATGAGCAGTTCTTC CASSEFNSMKDNEQFF
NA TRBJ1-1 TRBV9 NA TGTGCCAGCAGCGTAGGACCACAGCTGGGGGGCACTGAAGCTTTCTTT CASSVGPQLGGTEAFF
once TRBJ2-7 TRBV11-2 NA TGTGCCAGCAGCTTAGTGGGCAGGCGAAGCTCCTACGAGCAGTACTTC CASSLVGRRSSYEQYF
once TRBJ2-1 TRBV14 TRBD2 TGTGCCAGCAGCCAAGATATTGATGGGGCTAGCGGGAATGGGTTCCAATCCTACAATGAGCAGTTCTTC CASSQDIDGASGNGFQSYNEQFF
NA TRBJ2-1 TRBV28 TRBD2 TGTGCCAGCAGTATGGGACTAGCGGGAATTAGCTCCTACAATGAGCAGTTCTTC CASSMGLAGISSYNEQFF
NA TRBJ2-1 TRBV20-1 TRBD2 TGCAGTGCTAGGTTTAGCGGGAGTAATGAGCAGTTCTTC CSARFSGSNEQFF
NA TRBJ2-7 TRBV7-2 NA TGTGCCAGCAGCTTAGCCGACAGTCGGTCCTACGAGCAGTACTTC CASSLADSRSYEQYF
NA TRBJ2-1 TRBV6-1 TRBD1 TGTGCCAGCAGTGAGTCCGGGACAGGGGCGGATGAGCAGTTCTTC CASSESGTGADEQFF
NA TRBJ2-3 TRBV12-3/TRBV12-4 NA TGTGCCAGCAGTTCAATCCGGGACTCATACACAGATACGCAGTATTTT CASSSIRDSYTDTQYF
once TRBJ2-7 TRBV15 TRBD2 TGTGCCACCAGCAGAGTGGGGCTAGCGGGAACCGACGAGCAGTACTTC CATSRVGLAGTDEQYF
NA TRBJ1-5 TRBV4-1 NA TGCGCCAGCAGCCAAGATCGGGGGGATTACCAGCCCCAGCATTTT CASSQDRGDYQPQHF
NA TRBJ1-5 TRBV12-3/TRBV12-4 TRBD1 TGTGCCAGCAGCTGGACAGGGGGCAGGTTTAGCAATCAGCCCCAGCATTTT CASSWTGGRFSNQPQHF
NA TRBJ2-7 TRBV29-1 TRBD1 TGCAGCGTAGGACAGGGATGTAACGAGCAGTACTTC CSVGQGCNEQYF
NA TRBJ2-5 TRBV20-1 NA TGCAGTGCTAGAAGTATAGGCAATACCCCGTTAGCGCGACAAGAGACCCAGTACTTC CSARSIGNTPLARQETQYF
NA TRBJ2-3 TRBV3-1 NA TGTGCCAGCAGCCAGCAGGGAAGGTCAGATACGCAGTATTTT CASSQQGRSDTQYF
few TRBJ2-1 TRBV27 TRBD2 TGTGCCAGCAGTTTCGGACTAGCCGAGGCTGAGCAGTTCTTC CASSFGLAEAEQFF
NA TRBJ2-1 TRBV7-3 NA TGTGCCAGCAGCTCATTTGGTCCTTCCTACAATGAGCAGTTCTTC CASSSFGPSYNEQFF
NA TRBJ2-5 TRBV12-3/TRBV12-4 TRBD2 TGTGCCAGCAGTTTCGCGGGAGGGCAAGAGACCCAGTACTTC CASSFAGGQETQYF
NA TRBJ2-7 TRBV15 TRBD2 TGTGCCACCAGCAGAGGCGGGAGCTACTCCTACGAGCAGTACTTC CATSRGGSYSYEQYF
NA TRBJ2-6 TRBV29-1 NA TGCAGCGTCGAGGACAGAACTGGGGCCAACGTCCTGACTTTC CSVEDRTGANVLTF
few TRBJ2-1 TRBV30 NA TGTGCCTGGAGCGGCGGTGAGCAGTTCTTC CAWSGGEQFF
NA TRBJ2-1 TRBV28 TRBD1 TGTGCCAGCAGTCCTTACAGGGGCACGAGCTCCTACAATGAGCAGTTCTTC CASSPYRGTSSYNEQFF
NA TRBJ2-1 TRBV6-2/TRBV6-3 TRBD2 TGTGCCAGCAGACCTAGGGAGGGACTAGCGATTGGATATGAGCAGTTCTTC CASRPREGLAIGYEQFF
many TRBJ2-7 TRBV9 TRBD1 TGTGCCAGCAGCCCAGGACAGGGGGCTTCCTACGAGCAGTACTTC CASSPGQGASYEQYF
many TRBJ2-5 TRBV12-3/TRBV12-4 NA TGTGCCAGCAGTTTGGGGGGAGAGGAGACCCAGTACTTC CASSLGGEETQYF
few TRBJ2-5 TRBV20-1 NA TGCAGTGCTAAGGGACTGGACAACCGCGAGACCCAGTACTTC CSAKGLDNRETQYF
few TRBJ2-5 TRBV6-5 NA TGTGCCAGCAGTTACTCGATGGCGCGGGAAGCGGAGACTCCGACCCAGTACTTC CASSYSMAREAETPTQYF
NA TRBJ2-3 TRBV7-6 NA TGTGCCAGCAGCCTGAGACCCGGGATCCCCCCCGCAGATACGCAGTATTTT CASSLRPGIPPADTQYF
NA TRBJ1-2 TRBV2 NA TGTGCCAGCAGTGAAGGCAGAGGAGGCTATGGCTACACCTTC CASSEGRGGYGYTF
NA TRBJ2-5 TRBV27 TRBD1 TGTGCCAGCAGTCCGCGTTGGGACAGGCAAGAGACCCAGTACTTC CASSPRWDRQETQYF
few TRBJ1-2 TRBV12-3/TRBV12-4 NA TGTGCCAGCAGTCCAGGGGCGCGAGGCTACACCTTC CASSPGARGYTF
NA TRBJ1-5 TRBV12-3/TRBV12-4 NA TGTGCCAGCAGTTTAGGGATTGCGGGCGGCCAGCCCCAGCATTTT CASSLGIAGGQPQHF
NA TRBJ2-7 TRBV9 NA TGTGCCAGCAGCCCCGGGTCGGACTACGAGCAGTACTTC CASSPGSDYEQYF
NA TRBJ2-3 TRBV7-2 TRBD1 TGTGCCAGCAGCCCCGGGACAGGGGATTTGGATACGCAGTATTTT CASSPGTGDLDTQYF
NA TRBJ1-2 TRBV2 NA TGTGCCAGCAGTGCGGGGGCGGGGACGGACAGCTACACCTTC CASSAGAGTDSYTF
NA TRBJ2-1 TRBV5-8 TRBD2 TGTGCCAGCAGCTTGGGCGGGGGGATCCAGTTCTTC CASSLGGGIQFF
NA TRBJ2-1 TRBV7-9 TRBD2 TGTGCCAGCAGCTCAACGAGCGGGGGGTTTGAGCAGTTCTTC CASSSTSGGFEQFF
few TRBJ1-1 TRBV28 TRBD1 TGTGCCAGCAGTTTGGGGGGACAGTCGAGCACTGAAGCTTTCTTT CASSLGGQSSTEAFF
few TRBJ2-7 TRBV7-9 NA TGTGCCAGCAGCTTAGCGCGCGGCGACCCAAGCCCCTACGAGCAGTACTTC CASSLARGDPSPYEQYF